A selection of T cell receptor beta chains follows, all from one sample in a study of beta chain features in type 1 diabetes. Method: immunoSEQ multiplex PCR; TCRdb's copy keeps in-frame clones and lacks some. Of approximately 400,000 clones listed, over 12% are singletons. The sample consisted of naive CD4+ T cells from blood. Receptors originate from a woman aged 18-35 years in good health. The CDR3 runs from the conserved cysteine through the conserved F or W.

>TRBV29-1|TRBJ1-1
CSVERQGAEAFF
>TRBV30|TRBJ2-3
CAWSGKGLSTDTQYF
>TRBV9|TRBJ1-1
CASSAGGTEAFF
>TRBV4-1|TRBJ2-7
CASSQVLQGALTYEQYF
>TRBV7-2|TRBJ1-2
CASSFGQYGYTF
>TRBV7-6|TRBJ2-5
CASSPTTSRGETQYF
>TRBV30|TRBJ2-7
CASSTGYEQYF
>TRBV30|TRBJ1-2
CARFYPGQGYGYTF
>TRBV6-8|TRBJ1-1
CARSSEAFF
>TRBV7-2|TRBJ2-7
CASSSRWSSGRANEQYF
>TRBV29-1|TRBJ2-3
CSVDVSSTDTQYF
>TRBV13|TRBJ2-7
CASSPRLAYEQYF